The rows below give T cell receptor beta chains drawn from one sample of a study of cytomegalovirus exposure and HLA in healthy donors. Measured with immunoSEQ multiplex PCR; TCRdb has only the in-frame clones, and not every one. This sample yields about 120,000 clones, of which over 65% are seen a single time; less than 3.5% belongs to the top ten. Sequenced input: PBMCs. The receptors stem from a female donor in good health and CMV-seronegative. CDR3s include the opening cysteine and the closing phenylalanine or tryptophan. D genes are given only for firm matches. A row's size may be missing; if present it is once, few, many or a size class.

J gene	D gene	clone size	V gene	CDR3 protein	CDR3 DNA
TRBJ1-2	.	.	TRBV5-5	CASSLVGRVYGYTF	TGTGCCAGCAGCTTGGTCGGCAGGGTCTATGGCTACACCTTC
TRBJ2-1	TRBD2	.	TRBV2	CASSGITSGGRNEQFF	TGTGCCAGCAGTGGGATTACTAGCGGGGGGCGCAATGAGCAGTTCTTC
TRBJ1-1	.	.	TRBV10-3	CAISDGGPTEAFF	TGTGCCATCAGTGATGGAGGCCCCACTGAAGCTTTCTTT
TRBJ1-2	.	few	TRBV4-1	CASSQEGGYGYTF	TGCGCCAGCAGCCAAGAAGGCGGCTATGGCTACACCTTC
TRBJ2-2	TRBD1	.	TRBV7-3	CASSDASTGTTGELFF	TGTGCCAGCAGCGACGCCTCGACAGGGACGACCGGGGAGCTGTTTTTT
TRBJ2-3	.	.	TRBV6-5	CASMASVNTHTQYF	TGTGCCAGCATGGCTAGCGTGAATACTCATACGCAGTATTTT
TRBJ1-5	.	once	TRBV9	CASTPATGQPQHF	TGTGCCAGCACTCCTGCGACAGGTCAGCCCCAGCATTTT
TRBJ2-1	TRBD2	.	TRBV2	CASSPGLAGNNEQFF	TGTGCCAGCAGCCCGGGACTAGCGGGGAACAATGAGCAGTTCTTC
TRBJ2-1	TRBD2	once	TRBV7-9	CATITGTTGYNEQFF	TGTGCCACCATAACCGGGACTACGGGCTACAATGAGCAGTTCTTC
TRBJ2-7	TRBD1	few	TRBV14	CASSPGTGHYEQYF	TGTGCCAGCAGTCCCGGGACAGGGCACTACGAGCAGTACTTC
TRBJ2-3	TRBD2	once	TRBV19	CASSATSGVDTQYF	TGTGCCAGTAGTGCGACTAGCGGGGTGGATACGCAGTATTTT
TRBJ1-1	TRBD1	.	TRBV19	CASSVRGQGNTEAFF	TGTGCCAGTAGTGTCCGGGGACAGGGGAACACTGAAGCTTTCTTT
TRBJ1-2	TRBD1	.	TRBV15	CATSMTSYRGMDGYTF	TGTGCCACCAGCATGACCTCCTACAGGGGGATGGATGGCTACACCTTC
TRBJ1-2	.	.	TRBV5-6	CASSLPGGDSRYGYTF	TGTGCCAGCAGCCTCCCTGGGGGGGATTCCCGCTATGGCTACACCTTC
TRBJ2-2	.	.	TRBV2	CASSDRVGTGELFF	TGTGCCAGCAGTGACAGGGTGGGCACCGGGGAGCTGTTTTTT
TRBJ2-7	.	.	TRBV5-1	CASNRSLGQGAYEQYF	TGCGCCAGCAATCGGAGCTTGGGGCAGGGCGCCTACGAGCAGTACTTC
TRBJ2-7	TRBD2	.	TRBV6-1	CASSEAPPGGFF	TGTGCCAGCAGTGAAGCGCCACCCGGGGGGTTCTTC
TRBJ2-7	TRBD1	.	TRBV19	CASSIQGAGDEQYF	TGTGCCAGTAGTATACAGGGGGCTGGCGACGAGCAGTACTTC
TRBJ2-1	TRBD2	.	TRBV6-1	CASSETSGGYNEQFF	TGTGCCAGCAGTGAGACTAGCGGGGGGTACAATGAGCAGTTCTTC
TRBJ1-3	.	.	TRBV7-2	CASERGVYGSGNTIYF	TGTGCCAGCGAGCGGGGGGTTTACGGCTCTGGAAACACCATATATTTT
TRBJ2-2	TRBD2	.	TRBV9	CASSVGSGGAWELFF	TGTGCCAGCAGCGTAGGAAGCGGGGGGGCCTGGGAGCTGTTTTTT
TRBJ1-2	.	once	TRBV5-4	CASSLGGLGSRANYGYTF	TGTGCCAGCAGCTTGGGGGGGCTCGGCAGTCGGGCTAACTATGGCTACACCTTC
TRBJ1-2	TRBD1	.	TRBV15	CATSRDGDREHGYTF	TGTGCCACCAGCAGAGACGGGGACAGGGAGCACGGCTACACCTTC
TRBJ2-2	TRBD2	.	TRBV30	CALAAGAGTGELFF	TGTGCCTTGGCAGCGGGGGCCGGGACCGGGGAGCTGTTTTTT
TRBJ2-3	TRBD1	.	TRBV7-3	CASSRQGATDTQYF	TGTGCCAGCAGCCGACAGGGGGCAACAGATACGCAGTATTTT
TRBJ1-4	.	.	TRBV7-9	CASSVRGSNEKLFF	TGTGCCAGCAGCGTCAGGGGTTCCAATGAAAAACTGTTTTTT
TRBJ1-6	.	.	TRBV10-3	CAIAGTSNSPLHF	TGTGCCATCGCCGGGACAAGTAATTCACCCCTCCACTTT
TRBJ2-5	TRBD1	.	TRBV18	CASASIDRGNIRDGQYF	TGTGCCAGCGCGTCCATCGACAGGGGAAATATAAGAGATGGCCAGTACTTC
TRBJ1-2	.	.	TRBV12-1	CASRQDRGTDYGYTF	TGTGCCAGCAGACAGGACAGGGGAACTGACTATGGCTACACCTTC
TRBJ2-1	.	.	TRBV9	CASSPRQSSYNEQFF	TGTGCCAGCAGCCCTCGACAGAGCTCCTACAATGAGCAGTTCTTC
TRBJ2-3	.	.	TRBV10-3	CAISARWEPTASTDTQYF	TGTGCCATCTCCGCCAGGTGGGAGCCGACCGCTAGCACAGATACGCAGTATTTT
TRBJ2-7	TRBD1	.	TRBV19	CASRPMDRAAVEQYF	TGTGCCAGTCGGCCGATGGACAGGGCGGCGGTTGAGCAGTACTTC
TRBJ1-5	.	.	TRBV6-1	CASSENQYRETQPQHF	TGTGCCAGCAGTGAGAACCAATACAGGGAAACTCAGCCCCAGCATTTT
TRBJ1-1	TRBD1	.	TRBV4-2	CASSQGDRGGVTEAFF	TGTGCCAGCAGCCAGGGGGACAGGGGAGGGGTAACTGAAGCTTTCTTT
TRBJ1-2	.	.	TRBV29-1	CSVAAGSWYGYTF	TGCAGCGTTGCTGCAGGTTCGTGGTATGGCTACACCTTC
TRBJ2-7	.	.	TRBV2	CASGSYGAPSEQYF	TGTGCCAGCGGGAGTTACGGTGCCCCATCCGAGCAGTACTTC
TRBJ1-2	.	.	TRBV4-3	CASSQVFGEDYGYTF	TGCGCCAGCAGCCAAGTCTTCGGGGAAGACTATGGCTACACCTTC
TRBJ2-7	TRBD1	once	TRBV6-5	CASSYRDRNYEQYF	TGTGCCAGCAGTTACAGGGACAGAAACTACGAGCAGTACTTC
TRBJ2-1	TRBD2	.	TRBV5-1	CASSRGTSSDEQFF	TGCGCCAGCAGTCGAGGGACTAGCAGCGATGAGCAGTTCTTC
TRBJ2-7	.	once	TRBV25-1	CASTGTYEQYF	TGTGCCAGCACAGGCACCTACGAGCAGTACTTC
TRBJ2-2	.	.	TRBV28	CASSLTGNTGELFF	TGTGCCAGCAGTTTAACAGGAAACACCGGGGAGCTGTTTTTT
TRBJ2-1	TRBD2	.	TRBV27	CASSLNPFSGLEFF	TGTGCCAGCAGTTTAAACCCCTTTTCGGGACTAGAGTTCTTC
TRBJ1-2	.	.	TRBV4-1	CASSQGAGALVYGYTF	TGCGCCAGCAGCCAGGGGGCAGGGGCCCTTGTATATGGCTACACCTTC
TRBJ1-5	.	.	TRBV5-6	CASSFMAGNQPQHF	TGTGCCAGCAGCTTTATGGCGGGCAATCAGCCCCAGCATTTT
TRBJ2-1	TRBD1	.	TRBV19	CASSVRTGGNEQFF	TGTGCCAGTAGTGTAAGAACAGGGGGAAATGAGCAGTTCTTC
TRBJ2-1	.	once	TRBV4-3	CASSQGSGTQHNEQFF	TGCGCCAGCAGCCAAGGATCCGGGACTCAACACAATGAGCAGTTCTTC
TRBJ1-2	TRBD1	.	TRBV15	CATSRDVTGEVDGYTF	TGTGCCACCAGCAGAGATGTGACAGGGGAGGTAGATGGCTACACCTTC
TRBJ1-1	.	few	TRBV18	CASQNLQAAMNTEAFF	TGTGCCAGCCAGAATTTACAGGCCGCCATGAACACTGAAGCTTTCTTT
TRBJ2-7	TRBD1	.	TRBV19	CASSAKTQGAIVYEQYF	TGTGCCAGTAGTGCAAAAACTCAGGGGGCGATTGTCTACGAGCAGTACTTC
TRBJ1-6	.	once	TRBV30	CAYRDGNSPLHF	TGTGCCTACAGGGACGGGAATTCACCCCTCCACTTT
TRBJ2-3	TRBD2	.	TRBV19	CASSIEPLAGGTTDTQYF	TGTGCCAGTAGTATCGAGCCCCTAGCGGGGGGGACCACAGATACGCAGTATTTT
TRBJ1-1	.	.	TRBV23-1	CASSQTGQLNTEAFF	TGCGCCAGCAGTCAAACTGGACAGTTGAACACTGAAGCTTTCTTT
TRBJ2-3	TRBD2	.	TRBV7-8	CATPGGAGSTDTQYF	TGTGCCACCCCGGGGGGGGCGGGGAGCACAGATACGCAGTATTTT
TRBJ1-2	.	.	TRBV19	CASSIGTSDLKYGYTF	TGTGCCAGTAGTATTGGTACATCCGACTTAAAGTATGGCTACACCTTC
TRBJ2-7	TRBD1	once	TRBV10-3	CAISDFGQGGYEQYF	TGTGCCATCAGTGATTTTGGACAGGGGGGGTACGAGCAGTACTTC
TRBJ1-2	.	.	TRBV7-8	CASSSGLGNYGYTF	TGTGCCAGCAGCTCAGGGTTGGGTAACTATGGCTACACCTTC
TRBJ2-7	.	.	TRBV12-5	CASGILYEQYF	TGTGCTAGTGGTATCCTCTACGAGCAGTACTTC
TRBJ2-3	.	.	TRBV29-1	CSVVGGGGTRADTQYF	TGCAGCGTTGTGGGGGGTGGGGGGACGAGGGCAGATACGCAGTATTTT
TRBJ1-6	TRBD1	once	TRBV19	CASSMKQGAGNSPLHF	TGTGCCAGTAGTATGAAACAGGGGGCAGGGAATTCACCCCTCCACTTT
TRBJ2-5	.	.	TRBV5-6	CASTGWGLDQETQYF	TGTGCCAGCACCGGGTGGGGCTTGGACCAGGAGACCCAGTACTTC